This TCR beta chain was retrieved from a study of control samples from healthy donors and cancer patients. The CDR3 spans 15 residues. Germline V gene lookup returns CDR1 SGHTA and CDR2 FQGTGA. V lost 3 bases, J lost 0 bases, and 11 bases lay in between. Method: immunoSEQ multiplex PCR; TCRdb's copy keeps in-frame clones and lacks some. The sample has about 150,000 clones, 92% seen once. The source of this sequence is a woman in her thirties in good health. Material: blood. This chain links TRBV7-3 with TRBJ2-5, with D perhaps matching TRBD1 (6 bases). The CDR3 bases are TGTGCCAGCAGCTTCCGCAGGGGACACCAAGAGACCCAGTACTTC. The encoded protein is CASSFRRGHQETQYF.